There are many counts of the clone carrying this TCR beta chain. Its antigen remains unknown. Looked up from germline, CDR1 is SGHAT and CDR2 is FQNNGV. V was trimmed by 1 base and J by 5 bases, leaving 14 bases between them. This CDR3 has 15 amino acids. Template switching, a step in the protocol, added a universal primer site, and cDNA carried unique molecular identifiers. Using its own MiXCR run on the 5' RACE reads, TCRdb lists one record per CDR3 protein. Found here are approximately 670,000 distinct CDR3 sequences, 5.5% to 6.5% of them singletons; the top ten hold 1.5% to 2%. This record belongs to a study of identical twins. Study results and caveats: A lower insertion count was a feature of abundant cord blood beta clonotypes, with no such feature in memory repertoires.

The sequence derives from a young man in good health. The V gene is TRBV11-2, the J gene TRBJ1-2; D perhaps matches TRBD1 (6 bases). Material: naive T cells sorted from blood. CDR3 in amino acids: CASSLGVTGSYGYTF. In nucleotides, the CDR3 is TGTGCCAGCAGCTTAGGTGTGACAGGCTCATATGGCTACACCTTC.